Listed below are T cell receptor beta chains from one sample, sequenced in a study of T cell responses to AZD1222 COVID-19 vaccine. This table comes from immunoSEQ multiplex PCR, and its TCRdb copy is limited to in-frame clones, with some not included. The sample holds fewer than 95,000 clones; approximately 90% are singletons and the top ten take around 8%. The specimen was peripheral blood, collected 28 days after the second AZD1222 dose. The receptors were sampled from an adult who received the AZD1222 COVID-19 vaccine. Each CDR3 is given with its conserved first and last residue. The D gene is left open where the match is weak. Size is stated for part of the rows, as once, few or many counts, or as a class when the clone is expanded.

V	size	J	D	DNA	CDR3
TRBV11-3	NA	TRBJ1-1	NA	TGTGCCAGCAGCTCCACCTTTTTGAACACTGAAGCTTTCTTT	CASSSTFLNTEAFF
TRBV19	NA	TRBJ1-5	NA	TGTGCCAGTCGGGACACCAATCAGCCCCAGCATTTT	CASRDTNQPQHF
TRBV9	NA	TRBJ2-2	TRBD2	TGTGCCAGCACCCAGGGCGGGAGCACCGGGGAGCTGTTTTTT	CASTQGGSTGELFF
TRBV28	NA	TRBJ1-1	NA	TGTGCCAGCAGTTGGCTTCTCACCAACACTGAAGCTTTCTTT	CASSWLLTNTEAFF
TRBV27	NA	TRBJ2-7	NA	TGTGCCAGCAGTCCCTCTAGGGGCCCCTACGAGCAGTACTTC	CASSPSRGPYEQYF
TRBV6-2/TRBV6-3	NA	TRBJ2-7	NA	TGTGCCAGCAGTTACGAAGGGTCGGGGGCAGGATCAGACTTC	CASSYEGSGAGSDF
TRBV28	NA	TRBJ1-1	NA	TGTGCCAGCAGTTTTTATGGGTTGGCGAACACTGAAGCTTTCTTT	CASSFYGLANTEAFF
TRBV10-2	NA	TRBJ2-7	NA	TGCGCCAGCAGCGAGGCGGGTTTGGGACACTCCTACGAGCAGTACTTC	CASSEAGLGHSYEQYF
TRBV7-9	NA	TRBJ1-2	NA	TGTGCCAGCAGCTTACTTGGGCCTGACTATGGCTACACCTTC	CASSLLGPDYGYTF
TRBV5-1	once	TRBJ1-1	NA	TGCGCCAGCAGCCCGGGACCGCGGAACACTGAAGCTTTCTTT	CASSPGPRNTEAFF
TRBV28	NA	TRBJ2-7	NA	TGTGCCAGCAGCCTAACAAGGGTCCAGGGTGGTGAGTACTTC	CASSLTRVQGGEYF
TRBV6-2/TRBV6-3	NA	TRBJ2-7	TRBD2	TGTGCCAGCAGTTACGGCGGCGGGAGGGCTTACGAGCAGTACTTC	CASSYGGGRAYEQYF
TRBV11-2	NA	TRBJ1-2	NA	TGTGCCAGCAGCTTACCAGGCCCTAACTATGGCTACACCTTC	CASSLPGPNYGYTF
TRBV27	NA	TRBJ2-1	TRBD1	TGTGCCAGCAGTTTACGGGACAGGGTGTACAATGAGCAGTTCTTC	CASSLRDRVYNEQFF
TRBV3-1/TRBV3-2	NA	TRBJ1-2	NA	TGTGCCAGCAGCCAGAGGGGCGGCTACACCTTC	CASSQRGGYTF
TRBV28	NA	TRBJ2-7	NA	TGTGCCAGCAGTCACAGGGCGCCCAAGTACGAGCAGTACTTC	CASSHRAPKYEQYF
TRBV24-1	NA	TRBJ2-3	TRBD2	TGTGCCACCACTAGCGGGATGGTGGATACGCAGTATTTT	CATTSGMVDTQYF
TRBV12-3/TRBV12-4	NA	TRBJ2-1	NA	TGTGCCAGCAGTCCAAGGCGGTTTAGTGAGCAGTTCTTC	CASSPRRFSEQFF
TRBV6-5	once	TRBJ1-1	NA	TGTGCCAGCAGCCCCCCCCATCGGAACACTGAAGCTTTCTTT	CASSPPHRNTEAFF
TRBV7-9	NA	TRBJ2-7	TRBD2	TGTGCCAGCAGCGACCCGGGACTAGGGTACGAGCAGTACTTC	CASSDPGLGYEQYF
TRBV7-2	NA	TRBJ2-7	NA	TGTGCCAGCAGCTTACAAGCCTTCAACTACGAGCAGTACTTC	CASSLQAFNYEQYF
TRBV5-1	once	TRBJ1-1	NA	TGCGCCAGCAGCTTGTTGGGGACGGGTGGGACTGAAGCTTTCTTT	CASSLLGTGGTEAFF
TRBV5-1	NA	TRBJ2-7	NA	TGCGCCAGCAGCTTGGGGAACAGGGTGAAGGTTTACGAGCAGTACTTC	CASSLGNRVKVYEQYF
TRBV21-1	NA	TRBJ1-5	NA	TGTGCCAGCACCTGCCGAGCACCCAATCAGCCCCAGCATTTT	CASTCRAPNQPQHF
TRBV28	few	TRBJ1-1	NA	TGTGCCAGCAGTTTATTGTCCGGGGACACTGAAGCTTTCTTT	CASSLLSGDTEAFF
TRBV18	NA	TRBJ1-4	NA	TGTGCCAGCTCGCGGGGGATGGGAGAAAAACTGTTTTTT	CASSRGMGEKLFF
TRBV3-1/TRBV3-2	NA	TRBJ2-2	NA	TGTGCCAGCAGCCAAGTGCGGCTGAACACCGGGGAGCTGTTTTTT	CASSQVRLNTGELFF
TRBV7-9	NA	TRBJ2-1	NA	TGTGCCAGCAGCTTAGTATCGGGTGAGCAGTTCTTC	CASSLVSGEQFF
TRBV15	NA	TRBJ2-2	NA	TGTGCCACCAGCACTCGTAGGGGGAAGGTCGGGGAGCTGTTTTTT	CATSTRRGKVGELFF
TRBV7-6	NA	TRBJ1-4	NA	TGTGCCAGCAGCCCCATTTCCTCCGCAACTAATGAAAAACTGTTTTTT	CASSPISSATNEKLFF
TRBV3-1/TRBV3-2	NA	TRBJ2-3	TRBD2	TGTGCCAGCAGCCAATCTAGCGGGAGTCCTTCTGGCACAGATACGCAGTATTTT	CASSQSSGSPSGTDTQYF
TRBV7-2	once	TRBJ2-7	NA	TGTGCCAGCAGCTTGGACACCGGGGGGCCCTACGAGCAGTACTTC	CASSLDTGGPYEQYF
TRBV29-1	NA	TRBJ2-3	NA	TGCAGCGTGGACATCCGGGACAAGACGGCAGATACGCAGTATTTT	CSVDIRDKTADTQYF
TRBV5-4	NA	TRBJ2-1	NA	TGTGCCAGCAGCTTAACTACTAAGGATGAGCAGTTCTTC	CASSLTTKDEQFF
TRBV6-5	NA	TRBJ1-2	NA	TGTGCCAGCAGACCCGGACTCTATGGCTACACCTTC	CASRPGLYGYTF
TRBV9	NA	TRBJ1-1	NA	TGTGCCAGCAGCTCTCGTACCGGAAACACTGAAGCTTTCTTT	CASSSRTGNTEAFF
TRBV7-9	NA	TRBJ2-1	NA	TGTGCCAGCAGCTTAGAATCCGTACCCTACAATGAGCAGTTCTTC	CASSLESVPYNEQFF
TRBV18	NA	TRBJ2-5	NA	TGTGCCAGCTCACCACCGGGACTCGCACAAGAGACCCAGTACTTC	CASSPPGLAQETQYF
TRBV6-2/TRBV6-3	NA	TRBJ1-4	TRBD1	TGTGCCAGCAGTTACTCGAGCCAGGGGGCTGCAACTAATGAAAAACTGTTTTTT	CASSYSSQGAATNEKLFF
TRBV28	NA	TRBJ1-5	TRBD1	TGTGCCAGCAGCCCTCCGGGACAGGGGGCGGGTCAGCCCCAGCATTTT	CASSPPGQGAGQPQHF
TRBV5-1	NA	TRBJ2-3	NA	TGCGCCAGCAGCCCCGCGTTTGCGGGACCAGGTTCAGATACGCAGTATTTT	CASSPAFAGPGSDTQYF
TRBV28	NA	TRBJ2-7	NA	TGTGCCAGCAGTTCGGGGAGCCTCTACGAGCAGTACTTC	CASSSGSLYEQYF
TRBV3-1/TRBV3-2	NA	TRBJ2-5	NA	TGTGCCAGCAGCCAAGGTCCGGGAAACCAAGAGACCCAGTACTTC	CASSQGPGNQETQYF
TRBV29-1	NA	TRBJ2-1	NA	TGCAGCGTTGAGAGGAATCAGGCCTTAGGAGAGCAGTTCTTC	CSVERNQALGEQFF
TRBV5-4	NA	TRBJ2-7	NA	TGTGCCAGCAGCTTGGGGCCCGGGAGAGGGTACGAGCAGTACTTC	CASSLGPGRGYEQYF
TRBV10-3	NA	TRBJ1-1	TRBD1	TGTGCCATGGGTGCGGGACAGAAGAACACTGAAGCTTTCTTT	CAMGAGQKNTEAFF
TRBV7-2	NA	TRBJ1-2	NA	TGTGCCAGCAGCCCCCCGACCTCCTATGGCTACACCTTC	CASSPPTSYGYTF
TRBV27	NA	TRBJ1-2	NA	TGTGCCAGCAGTTTATCGATCGGCTATGGCTACACCTTC	CASSLSIGYGYTF
TRBV18	NA	TRBJ2-3	NA	TGTGCCAGCTCGGACTCCTACGGCACAGATACGCAGTATTTT	CASSDSYGTDTQYF
TRBV28	NA	TRBJ2-1	TRBD1	TGTGCCAGCAGTTTCTCTTCTGGGACAGGGGGCTACAATGAGCAGTTCTTC	CASSFSSGTGGYNEQFF
TRBV9	NA	TRBJ2-7	NA	TGTGCCAGCAGCGCGGACACTTCCTCCTACGAGCAGTACTTC	CASSADTSSYEQYF
TRBV7-3	NA	TRBJ2-7	NA	TGTGCCAGCAGTACATACTTGGGAGAGCAGTACTTC	CASSTYLGEQYF
TRBV4-3	NA	TRBJ1-2	NA	TGCGCCAGCAGCCAAGATGACGGCTATGGCTACACCTTC	CASSQDDGYGYTF
TRBV29-1	NA	TRBJ1-3	TRBD1	TGCAGCGTTAGGGTCGGACAGGGGAACACCATATATTTT	CSVRVGQGNTIYF